A single T cell receptor (beta chain) is shown here with its context. The CDR3 is made up of 15 amino acids. Trimming stripped 6 bases from V and 1 base from J, with 13 bases between. CDR1 is SNHLY, CDR2 FYNNEI, per germline. This entry is derived from a study of control samples from healthy donors and cancer patients. Using immunoSEQ multiplex PCR, the repertoire was profiled, and TCRdb retains in-frame clones only, with some absent. The sample holds some 150,000 clones, 93% seen once. Sequences were obtained from blood. The chain recombines TRBV2 with TRBJ1-5; D remains ambiguous. The TCR was taken from a man aged 50 to 59 in good health. CDR3 amino acids: CASSPGPGSNQPQHF. CDR3 DNA: TGTGCCAGCAGCCCCGGACCGGGGAGCAATCAGCCCCAGCATTTT.